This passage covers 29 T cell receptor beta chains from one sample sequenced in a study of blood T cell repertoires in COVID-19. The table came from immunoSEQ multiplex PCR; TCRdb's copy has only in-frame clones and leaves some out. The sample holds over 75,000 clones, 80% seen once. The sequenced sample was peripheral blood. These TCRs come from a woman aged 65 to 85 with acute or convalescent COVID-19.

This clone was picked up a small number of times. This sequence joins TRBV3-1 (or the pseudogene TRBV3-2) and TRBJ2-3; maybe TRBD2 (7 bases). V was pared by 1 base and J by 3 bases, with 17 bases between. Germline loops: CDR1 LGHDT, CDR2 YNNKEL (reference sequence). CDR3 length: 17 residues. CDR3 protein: CASSQGGGAAGTDTQYF. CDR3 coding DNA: TGTGCCAGCAGCCAAGGTGGGGGGGCGGCGGGTACAGATACGCAGTATTTT.

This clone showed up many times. CDR3 residues: CASSTPGISGANVLTF. CDR3 nucleotides: TGTGCCAGTAGTACCCCAGGGATCTCTGGGGCCAACGTCCTGACTTTC. This chain uses TRBV19 with TRBJ2-6; weak D call: TRBD1 (5 bases). This CDR3 has 16 amino acids. CDR1 is LNHDA and CDR2 is SQIVND in the germline V gene (reference sequence). V was cut by 4 bases and J by 0 bases, with 10 bases left in between.

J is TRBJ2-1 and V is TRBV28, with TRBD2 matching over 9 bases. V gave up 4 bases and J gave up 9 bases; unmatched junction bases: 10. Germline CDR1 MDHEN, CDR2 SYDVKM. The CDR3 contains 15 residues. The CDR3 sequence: CASSSPYSGSGEQFF. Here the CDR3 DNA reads TGTGCCAGCAGTTCCCCTTATAGCGGGAGTGGTGAGCAGTTCTTC.

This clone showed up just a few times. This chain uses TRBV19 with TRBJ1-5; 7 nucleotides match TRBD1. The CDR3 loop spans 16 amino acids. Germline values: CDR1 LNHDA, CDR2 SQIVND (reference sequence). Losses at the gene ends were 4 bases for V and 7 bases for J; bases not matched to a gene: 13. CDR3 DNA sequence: TGTGCCAGTAGTACGACCTTGACAGGGATAGGGCAGCCCCAGCATTTT. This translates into CASSTTLTGIGQPQHF.

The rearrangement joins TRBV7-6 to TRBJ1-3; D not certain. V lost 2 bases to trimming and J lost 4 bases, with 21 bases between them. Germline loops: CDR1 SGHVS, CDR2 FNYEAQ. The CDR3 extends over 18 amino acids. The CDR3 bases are TGTGCCAGCAGCTTAACCCCTACGGGATACGGCCAGGGAAACACCATATATTTT. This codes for CASSLTPTGYGQGNTIYF.

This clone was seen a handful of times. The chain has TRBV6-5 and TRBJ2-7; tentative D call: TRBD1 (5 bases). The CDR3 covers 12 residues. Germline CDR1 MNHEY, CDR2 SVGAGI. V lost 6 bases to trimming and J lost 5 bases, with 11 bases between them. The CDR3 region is CASRDTFNEQYF. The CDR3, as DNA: TGTGCCAGCAGGGACACCTTCAACGAGCAGTACTTC.

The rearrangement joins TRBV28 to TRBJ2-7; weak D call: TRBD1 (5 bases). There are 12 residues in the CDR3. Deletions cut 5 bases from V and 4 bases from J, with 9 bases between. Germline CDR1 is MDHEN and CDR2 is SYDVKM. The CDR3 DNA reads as TGTGCCAGCAGTCAGGGCCGTTACGAGCAGTACTTC. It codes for CASSQGRYEQYF.

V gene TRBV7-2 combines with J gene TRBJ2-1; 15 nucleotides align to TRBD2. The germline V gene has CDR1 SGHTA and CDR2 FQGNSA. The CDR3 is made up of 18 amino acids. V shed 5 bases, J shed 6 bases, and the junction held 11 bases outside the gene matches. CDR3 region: CASSPPGLAGGYGNEQFF. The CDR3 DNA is TGTGCCAGCAGCCCTCCGGGACTAGCGGGAGGATACGGCAATGAGCAGTTCTTC.

The CDR3 protein is CASSAPPTGAGANYGYTF. The CDR3 nucleotides are TGTGCCAGCAGCGCGCCTCCGACAGGGGCGGGGGCTAACTATGGCTACACCTTC. The chain has TRBV9 and TRBJ1-2; 8 bases are a match to TRBD1. CDR3 length equals 18 residues. V gave up 3 bases and J gave up 0 bases; unmatched junction bases: 13. Germline V gene lookup returns CDR1 SGDLS and CDR2 YYNGEE.

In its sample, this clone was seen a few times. The CDR3 loop is CASSSDRGAYNEQFF. Written as DNA, the CDR3 is TGTGCCAGCAGCTCGGACAGGGGGGCCTACAATGAGCAGTTCTTC. V is TRBV7-2 and J is TRBJ2-1; 10 nucleotides match TRBD1. J gave up 2 bases and V 4 bases, and 2 bases lay outside the gene matches. The CDR3 spans 15 residues. Germline V gene lookup returns CDR1 SGHTA and CDR2 FQGNSA.

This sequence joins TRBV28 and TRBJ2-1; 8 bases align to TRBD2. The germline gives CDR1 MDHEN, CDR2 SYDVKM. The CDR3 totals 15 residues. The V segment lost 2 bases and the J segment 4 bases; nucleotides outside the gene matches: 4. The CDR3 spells CASSLTGGYYNEQFF. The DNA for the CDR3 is TGTGCCAGCAGTTTAACGGGAGGGTATTACAATGAGCAGTTCTTC.

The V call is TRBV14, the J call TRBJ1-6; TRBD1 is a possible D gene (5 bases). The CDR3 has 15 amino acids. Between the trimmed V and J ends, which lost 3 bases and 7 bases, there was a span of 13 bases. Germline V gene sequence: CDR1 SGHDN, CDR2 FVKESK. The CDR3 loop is CASSQVQGGNSPLHF. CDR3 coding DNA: TGTGCCAGCAGCCAGGTCCAGGGCGGAAATTCACCCCTCCACTTT. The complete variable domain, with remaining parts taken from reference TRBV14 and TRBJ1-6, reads EAGVTQFPSHSVIEKGQTVTLRCDPISGHDNLYWYRRVMGKEIKFLLHFVKESKQDESGMPNNRFLAERTGGTYSTLKVQPAELEDSGVYFCASSQVQGGNSPLHFGNGTRLTVT.

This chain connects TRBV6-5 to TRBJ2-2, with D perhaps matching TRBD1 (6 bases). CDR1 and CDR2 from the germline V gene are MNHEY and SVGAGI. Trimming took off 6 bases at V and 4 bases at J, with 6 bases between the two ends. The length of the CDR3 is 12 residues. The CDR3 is CASSRGTGELFF. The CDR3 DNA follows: TGTGCCAGCAGCAGGGGCACCGGGGAGCTGTTTTTT.

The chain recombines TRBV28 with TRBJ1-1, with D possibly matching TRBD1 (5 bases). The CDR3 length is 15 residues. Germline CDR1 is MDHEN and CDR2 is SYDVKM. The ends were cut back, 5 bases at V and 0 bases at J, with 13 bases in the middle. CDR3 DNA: TGTGCCAGCAGTCTCGCCGGGGGATTGAACACTGAAGCTTTCTTT. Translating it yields CASSLAGGLNTEAFF.

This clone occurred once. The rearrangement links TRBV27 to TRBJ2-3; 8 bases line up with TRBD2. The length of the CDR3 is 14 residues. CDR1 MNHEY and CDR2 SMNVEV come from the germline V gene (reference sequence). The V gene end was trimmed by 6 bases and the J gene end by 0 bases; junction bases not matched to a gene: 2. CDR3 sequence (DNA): TGTGCCAGCAGGTTAGCGGGGAGCACAGATACGCAGTATTTT. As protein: CASRLAGSTDTQYF.

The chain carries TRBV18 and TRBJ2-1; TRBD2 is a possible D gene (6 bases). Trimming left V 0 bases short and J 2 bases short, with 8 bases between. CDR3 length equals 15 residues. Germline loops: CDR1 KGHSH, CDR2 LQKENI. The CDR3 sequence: CASSPPGGAYNEQFF. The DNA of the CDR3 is TGTGCCAGCTCACCACCGGGCGGGGCCTACAATGAGCAGTTCTTC.

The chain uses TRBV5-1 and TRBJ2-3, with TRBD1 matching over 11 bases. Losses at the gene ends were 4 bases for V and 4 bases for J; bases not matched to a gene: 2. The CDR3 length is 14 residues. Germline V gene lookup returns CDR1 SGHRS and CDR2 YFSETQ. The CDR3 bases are TGCGCCAGCAGCATGGGACAGGGGGCAGATACGCAGTATTTT. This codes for CASSMGQGADTQYF.

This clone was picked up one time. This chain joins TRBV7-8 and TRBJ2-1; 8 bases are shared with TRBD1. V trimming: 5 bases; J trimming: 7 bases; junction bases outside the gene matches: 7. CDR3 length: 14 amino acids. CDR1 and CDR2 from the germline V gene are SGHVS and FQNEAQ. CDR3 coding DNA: TGTGCCAGCAGCCCGAGACAGGGGCGTAATGAGCAGTTCTTC. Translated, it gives CASSPRQGRNEQFF.

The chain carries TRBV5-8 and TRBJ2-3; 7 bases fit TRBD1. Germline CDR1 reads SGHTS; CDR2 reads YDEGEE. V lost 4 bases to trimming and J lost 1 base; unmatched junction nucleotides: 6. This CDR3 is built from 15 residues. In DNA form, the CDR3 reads TGTGCCAGCAGCCAGACAGGGTCCCGCACAGATACGCAGTATTTT. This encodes CASSQTGSRTDTQYF.

For the CDR3, the DNA is TGCGCCAGCAGCCCGGGTGGAGGGACTAGCTATGGCTACACCTTC. Translation: CASSPGGGTSYGYTF. V and J are TRBV5-1 and TRBJ1-2; tentatively, D is TRBD1 (5 bases). Germline V gene data show CDR1 as SGHRS and CDR2 as YFSETQ. This CDR3 region has 15 residues. The germline V and J ends were trimmed by 4 bases and 4 bases, with 17 bases remaining between them.

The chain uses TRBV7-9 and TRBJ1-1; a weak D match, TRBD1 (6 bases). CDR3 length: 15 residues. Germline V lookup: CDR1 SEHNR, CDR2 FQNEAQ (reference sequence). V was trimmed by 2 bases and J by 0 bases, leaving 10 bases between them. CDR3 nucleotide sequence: TGTGCCAGCAGCTTAACAGGGAACATGAACACTGAAGCTTTCTTT. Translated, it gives CASSLTGNMNTEAFF.

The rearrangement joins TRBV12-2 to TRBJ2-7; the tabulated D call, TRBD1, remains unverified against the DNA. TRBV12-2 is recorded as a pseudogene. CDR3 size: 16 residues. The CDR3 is CASRLDLGPLPYEQYF. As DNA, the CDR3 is TGTGCAAGTCGCTTAGATCTGGGGCCCCTACCCTACGAGCAGTACTTC.

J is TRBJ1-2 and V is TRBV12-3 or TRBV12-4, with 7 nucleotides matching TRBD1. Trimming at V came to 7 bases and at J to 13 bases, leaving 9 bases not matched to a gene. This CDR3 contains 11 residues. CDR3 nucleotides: TGTGCCAGCACAAACAGGGGTCTGGGCACCTTC. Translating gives CASTNRGLGTF.

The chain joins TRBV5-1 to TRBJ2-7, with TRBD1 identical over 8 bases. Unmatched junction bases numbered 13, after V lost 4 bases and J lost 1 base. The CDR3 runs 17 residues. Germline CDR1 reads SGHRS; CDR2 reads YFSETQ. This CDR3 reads CASSQGGGQGRSYEQYF. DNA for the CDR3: TGCGCCAGCAGCCAAGGGGGTGGACAGGGAAGGTCCTACGAGCAGTACTTC.

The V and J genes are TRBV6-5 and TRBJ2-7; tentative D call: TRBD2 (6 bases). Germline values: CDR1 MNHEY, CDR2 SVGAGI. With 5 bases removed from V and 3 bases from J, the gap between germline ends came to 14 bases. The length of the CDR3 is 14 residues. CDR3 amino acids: CASSPGGVSYEQYF. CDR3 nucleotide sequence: TGTGCCAGCAGTCCCGGAGGGGTCAGCTACGAGCAGTACTTC.

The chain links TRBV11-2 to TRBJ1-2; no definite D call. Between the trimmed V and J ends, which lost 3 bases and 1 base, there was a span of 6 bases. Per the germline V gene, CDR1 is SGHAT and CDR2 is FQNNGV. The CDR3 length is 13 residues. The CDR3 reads CASSFSFNYGYTF. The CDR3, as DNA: TGTGCCAGCAGCTTCTCTTTTAACTATGGCTACACCTTC.

In nucleotides, the CDR3 is TGCGCCAGCAGCCGAGAAGACAGGGGCACAGATACGCAGTATTTT. As protein: CASSREDRGTDTQYF. The rearrangement links TRBV4-1 to TRBJ2-3; 7 nucleotides agree with TRBD1. The CDR3 totals 15 residues. Trimming took 4 bases from V and 1 from J; bases not matched to a gene: 5. CDR1 is MGHRA, CDR2 YSYEKL, per germline.

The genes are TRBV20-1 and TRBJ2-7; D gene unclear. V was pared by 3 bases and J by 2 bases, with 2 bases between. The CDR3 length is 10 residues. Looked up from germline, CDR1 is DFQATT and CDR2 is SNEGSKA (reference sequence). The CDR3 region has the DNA TGCAGTGCTAGCGCCTACGAGCAGTACTTC. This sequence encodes CSASAYEQYF.

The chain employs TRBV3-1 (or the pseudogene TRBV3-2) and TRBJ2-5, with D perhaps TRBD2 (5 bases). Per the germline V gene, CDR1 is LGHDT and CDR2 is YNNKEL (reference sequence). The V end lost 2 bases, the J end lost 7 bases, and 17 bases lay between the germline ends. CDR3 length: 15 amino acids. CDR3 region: CASSQNLGSAGTQYF. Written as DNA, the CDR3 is TGTGCCAGCAGCCAAAATCTAGGGTCCGCGGGGACCCAGTACTTC.